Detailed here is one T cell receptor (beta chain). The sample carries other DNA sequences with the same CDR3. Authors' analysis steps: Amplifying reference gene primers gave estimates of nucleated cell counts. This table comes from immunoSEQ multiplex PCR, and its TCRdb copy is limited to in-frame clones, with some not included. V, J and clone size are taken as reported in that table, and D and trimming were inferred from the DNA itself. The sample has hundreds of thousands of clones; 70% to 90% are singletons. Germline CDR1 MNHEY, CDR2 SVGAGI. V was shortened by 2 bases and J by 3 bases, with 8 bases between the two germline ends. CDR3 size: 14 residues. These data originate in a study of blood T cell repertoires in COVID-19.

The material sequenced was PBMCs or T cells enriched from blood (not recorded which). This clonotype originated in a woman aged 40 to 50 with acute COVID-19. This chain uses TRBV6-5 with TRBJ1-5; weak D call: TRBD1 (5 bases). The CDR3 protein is CASSYGGVNQPQHF. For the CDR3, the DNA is TGTGCCAGCAGTTACGGGGGGGTCAATCAGCCCCAGCATTTT.